A selection of T cell receptor beta chains follows, all from one sample in a study of OX40 agonist ivuxolimab in advanced cancers. Method: immunoSEQ multiplex PCR; TCRdb's copy keeps in-frame clones and lacks some. The table lists under 80,000 clones, 88% of them singletons, with roughly 0.72% in the top ten. The source material was CD4+ or CD8+ T cells sorted from blood, sampled in a trial of the OX40 agonist ivuxolimab. The source of these receptors is an adult with an advanced solid tumor such as melanoma, head and neck, liver or kidney cancer. Both conserved end residues are part of each CDR3. D genes are given only for firm matches. A clone size is listed for some rows: how often the clone was seen (once, few, many), or a class if it is expanded.

v_call	j_call	d_call	clone_size	cdr3_aa	cdr3_nt
TRBV4-1	TRBJ2-4	TRBD2	NA	CASSQISSGSPGGGIQYF	TGCGCCAGCAGCCAAATATCTAGCGGGAGCCCCGGTGGTGGCATTCAGTACTTC
TRBV5-4	TRBJ2-1	NA	once	CASSLIGRSSYNEQFF	TGTGCCAGCAGCTTGATCGGGCGGTCGTCCTACAATGAGCAGTTCTTC
TRBV5-1	TRBJ2-4	NA	NA	CASSLDGGRNIQYF	TGCGCCAGCAGCTTGGATGGGGGAAGGAACATTCAGTACTTC
TRBV28	TRBJ1-1	TRBD1	NA	CASTTPGQMNTEAFF	TGTGCCAGCACCACTCCGGGACAGATGAACACTGAAGCTTTCTTT
TRBV10-3	TRBJ2-1	NA	NA	CAIRSRQGADEQFF	TGTGCCATCAGGAGTCGGCAGGGAGCCGATGAGCAGTTCTTC
TRBV7-3	TRBJ2-1	NA	NA	CASSASTGGNEQFF	TGTGCCAGCAGCGCCTCGACAGGCGGCAATGAGCAGTTCTTC
TRBV10-1	TRBJ2-2	NA	NA	CASSENVGSGELFF	TGCGCCAGCAGTGAGAACGTGGGGTCCGGGGAGCTGTTTTTT
TRBV10-3	TRBJ2-3	NA	NA	CAISNPGDTQYF	TGTGCCATCAGCAATCCTGGGGATACGCAGTATTTT
TRBV29-1	TRBJ1-4	NA	NA	CSVEDLGEGEKLFF	TGCAGCGTTGAAGATCTGGGGGAAGGTGAAAAACTGTTTTTT
TRBV2	TRBJ1-2	TRBD1	NA	CASSLGQEGYTF	TGTGCCAGCAGTCTGGGACAGGAAGGCTACACCTTC
TRBV30	TRBJ1-5	NA	few	CAWSVARGNQPQHF	TGTGCCTGGAGTGTAGCTAGGGGCAATCAGCCCCAGCATTTT
TRBV19	TRBJ1-4	NA	NA	CASSRGEVVFF	TGTGCCAGTAGTCGAGGAGAGGTGGTGTTTTTT
TRBV7-2	TRBJ1-4	NA	NA	CASSLIAHLPGGKLFF	TGTGCCAGCAGCTTAATCGCCCATCTACCCGGGGGAAAACTGTTTTTT
TRBV28	TRBJ1-2	TRBD1	NA	CASSSQGAADYGYTF	TGTGCCAGCAGTTCTCAGGGGGCAGCCGACTATGGCTACACCTTC
TRBV11-2	TRBJ2-7	NA	once	CASSLVVGSGYEQYF	TGTGCCAGCAGCTTAGTGGTGGGATCGGGCTACGAGCAGTACTTC
TRBV5-1	TRBJ2-5	TRBD1	NA	CASSSFPQQGKETQYF	TGCGCCAGCAGCTCGTTCCCCCAACAGGGGAAGGAGACCCAGTACTTC
TRBV28	TRBJ2-7	TRBD1	NA	CASSSDRRTYEQYF	TGTGCCAGCAGCTCGGACAGGCGGACCTACGAGCAGTACTTC
TRBV10-3	TRBJ2-7	NA	NA	CAINPNREYEQYF	TGTGCCATCAACCCGAACAGGGAGTACGAGCAGTACTTC
TRBV5-5	TRBJ2-5	TRBD1	NA	CASSPRTGQETQYF	TGTGCCAGCAGCCCTAGGACAGGCCAAGAGACCCAGTACTTC
TRBV28	TRBJ1-1	NA	NA	CASSRTPNTEAFF	TGTGCCAGCAGCAGAACACCGAACACTGAAGCTTTCTTT
TRBV5-4	TRBJ2-5	NA	NA	CASSLSVGQEGETQYF	TGTGCCAGCAGCTTGTCGGTCGGACAGGAGGGGGAGACCCAGTACTTC
TRBV6-5	TRBJ1-5	NA	NA	CASSLRGFNQPQHF	TGTGCCAGCAGCTTGCGGGGATTCAATCAGCCCCAGCATTTT
TRBV10-3	TRBJ1-1	TRBD1	NA	CAISEGGGYTEAFF	TGTGCCATCAGTGAAGGAGGGGGCTACACTGAAGCTTTCTTT
TRBV11-3	TRBJ2-3	NA	NA	CASSLAGRDTQYF	TGTGCCAGCAGCTTAGCAGGGCGAGATACGCAGTATTTT
TRBV6-1	TRBJ1-2	NA	NA	CASGHSRRIGYGYTF	TGTGCCAGCGGGCACAGCCGCCGGATAGGCTATGGCTACACCTTC
TRBV4-1	TRBJ2-5	NA	NA	CASSQGPQETQYF	TGCGCCAGCAGCCAAGGACCACAAGAGACCCAGTACTTC
TRBV7-7	TRBJ2-1	TRBD2	NA	CASSLAGLSSYNEQFF	TGTGCTAGCAGCTTAGCGGGGCTGAGCTCCTACAATGAGCAGTTCTTC
TRBV6-5	TRBJ2-7	TRBD2	few	CASRPTSGRYREQYF	TGTGCCAGCAGGCCGACTAGCGGACGGTATAGAGAGCAGTACTTC
TRBV28	TRBJ1-5	TRBD1	NA	CASSSGQRNQPQHF	TGTGCCAGCAGTTCGGGACAGCGGAATCAGCCCCAGCATTTT
TRBV29-1	TRBJ1-2	NA	NA	CSVEDLPGNYGYTF	TGCAGCGTTGAAGATCTGCCAGGGAACTATGGCTACACCTTC
TRBV19	TRBJ1-5	NA	NA	CASSIRGIGQPQHF	TGTGCCAGTAGTATTCGCGGGATCGGACAGCCCCAGCATTTT
TRBV11-1	TRBJ1-5	TRBD1	NA	CASSRDRAQPQHF	TGTGCCAGCAGCCGGGACAGAGCTCAGCCCCAGCATTTT
TRBV30	TRBJ2-1	NA	few	CAWSVRGAEQFF	TGTGCCTGGAGTGTCAGGGGAGCTGAGCAGTTCTTC
TRBV5-1	TRBJ1-1	NA	NA	CASSLALGPNTEAFF	TGCGCCAGCAGCTTGGCCCTGGGACCGAACACTGAAGCTTTCTTT
TRBV5-5	TRBJ2-7	NA	NA	CASSFQQSYEQYF	TGTGCCAGCAGCTTCCAGCAGTCCTACGAGCAGTACTTC
TRBV7-3	TRBJ2-1	NA	NA	CASRLQGKSYNEQFF	TGTGCCAGCAGGCTCCAGGGGAAGTCCTACAATGAGCAGTTCTTC
TRBV30	TRBJ1-1	NA	NA	CAGALSLGTEAFF	TGTGCCGGGGCCTTAAGTCTGGGCACTGAAGCTTTCTTT
TRBV19	TRBJ2-1	TRBD2	once	CASSIGAGGPHNNEQFF	TGTGCCAGTAGTATAGGGGCGGGAGGCCCTCACAACAATGAGCAGTTCTTC
TRBV5-1	TRBJ2-1	TRBD1	NA	CASSLTGQRYNEQFF	TGCGCCAGCAGCTTGACGGGACAGAGGTACAATGAGCAGTTCTTC
TRBV6-6	TRBJ1-2	NA	NA	CASSLTERTYGYTF	TGTGCCAGCAGCCTGACAGAGAGGACCTATGGCTACACCTTC
TRBV2	TRBJ2-4	NA	NA	CASWDEVGAKNIQYF	TGTGCCAGTTGGGATGAGGTGGGCGCCAAAAACATTCAGTACTTC
TRBV28	TRBJ1-4	NA	NA	CASSGRTVATNEKLFF	TGTGCCAGCAGTGGTCGGACAGTTGCAACTAATGAAAAACTGTTTTTT